This passage covers 7 T cell receptor beta chains from one sample sequenced in a study of OX40 agonist ivuxolimab in advanced cancers. Method: immunoSEQ multiplex PCR; TCRdb's copy keeps in-frame clones and lacks some. The data contain 60,000 to 80,000 clones, around 90% of them singletons. Sample: CD4+ or CD8+ T cells sorted from blood, taken in a trial of the OX40 agonist ivuxolimab. These receptors came from an adult with an advanced solid tumor such as melanoma, head and neck, liver or kidney cancer.

This clone was observed a single time. The V call is TRBV29-1, the J call TRBJ2-1; the match to TRBD2 covers 9 bases. Per the germline V gene, CDR1 is SQVTM and CDR2 is ANQGSEA. This CDR3 is built from 17 residues. J gave up 1 base and V 6 bases, and 13 bases lay outside the gene matches. This CDR3 reads CSVGVIAGVVSYNEQFF. The CDR3 DNA is TGCAGCGTAGGGGTTATAGCGGGGGTGGTATCCTACAATGAGCAGTTCTTC.

The V and J genes are TRBV18 and TRBJ2-2, with D hard to call. Germline V CDR1 and CDR2: KGHSH, LQKENI. Trimming cost V 0 bases and J 0 bases, with 5 bases left between them. This CDR3 has 15 amino acids. CDR3 DNA: TGTGCCAGCTCACCACCGCGGCCGAACACCGGGGAGCTGTTTTTT. Amino acid sequence: CASSPPRPNTGELFF.

J is TRBJ2-6 and V is TRBV7-2; D is ambiguous. Looked up from germline, CDR1 is SGHTA and CDR2 is FQGNSA. The CDR3 spans 15 residues. The V and J ends lost 3 bases and 2 bases respectively, with 8 bases between them. The CDR3 spells CASSFGFAGANVLTF. DNA of the CDR3: TGTGCCAGCAGCTTCGGATTTGCTGGGGCCAACGTCCTGACTTTC.

This clone was counted once. The chain joins TRBV6-1 to TRBJ1-1; 7 bases align to TRBD1. The V gene end was trimmed by 7 bases and the J gene end by 4 bases; junction bases not matched to a gene: 6. Germline V gene data show CDR1 as MNHNS and CDR2 as SASEGT. This CDR3 is built from 13 residues. The CDR3 reads CASTQGVSTEAFF. In DNA form, the CDR3 reads TGTGCCAGCACCCAGGGGGTTAGCACTGAAGCTTTCTTT.

V usage is TRBV21-1 and J usage is TRBJ2-1; the table's TRBD2 call for D was not verified on the DNA. TRBV21-1 is a recognized pseudogene. The CDR3 contains 16 residues. The CDR3 nucleotides are TGTGCCAGCAGCAAATGGGGGGAGAGCTCCTACAATGAGCAGTTCTTC. Protein sequence: CASSKWGESSYNEQFF.

The chain uses TRBV5-1 and TRBJ2-1; no firm D call. Trimming took off 1 base at V and 5 bases at J, with 10 bases between the two ends. This CDR3 region has 14 residues. Germline CDR1 SGHRS, CDR2 YFSETQ. DNA of the CDR3: TGCGCCAGCAGCTTGTTCAACTTCGACAATGAGCAGTTCTTC. It encodes CASSLFNFDNEQFF.

The chain is built from TRBV18 and TRBJ1-1, with 8 bases that match TRBD1. The CDR3 runs 20 residues. V lost 3 bases, J lost 4 bases, and 22 bases stayed unmatched. Germline V gene sequence: CDR1 KGHSH, CDR2 LQKENI. CDR3 coding DNA: TGTGCCAGCTCACCCTCCCTGGTGGGGGCAGGGGGCCCAGAGGGCACTGAAGCTTTCTTT. Encoded protein: CASSPSLVGAGGPEGTEAFF.